These 26 T cell receptor beta chains were all obtained from the same sample, sequenced in a study of T cell responses to AZD1222 COVID-19 vaccine. Produced via immunoSEQ multiplex PCR; TCRdb's table is partial and in-frame only. The data hold around 150,000 clones, with over 90% observed a single time. The input for sequencing was peripheral blood, taken on day 0 of AZD1222 vaccination. The receptors were gathered from an adult in good health.

This clone appeared once. V usage is TRBV6-2 or TRBV6-3 and J usage is TRBJ1-6; D might be TRBD1 (6 bases). Germline V gene sequence: CDR1 MNHEY, CDR2 SVGEGT. The CDR3 totals 12 residues. V lost 5 bases and J lost 8, with 7 bases in between. The CDR3 region is CASSRQDSPLHF. The CDR3 DNA is TGTGCCAGCAGTCGACAGGATTCACCCCTCCACTTT.

The chain joins TRBV19 to TRBJ1-5; tentatively, D is TRBD1 (5 bases). Between the trimmed V and J ends, which lost 4 bases and 7 bases, there was a span of 17 bases. Germline assignment: CDR1 LNHDA and CDR2 SQIVND (reference sequence). CDR3 length: 15 amino acids. The CDR3 nucleotides read TGTGCCAGTAGTACCCCTAAAGGGGTCGGCCAGCCCCAGCATTTT. It is translated as CASSTPKGVGQPQHF.

The genes are TRBV7-2 and TRBJ1-2; D gene ambiguous. CDR1 and CDR2 (germline): SGHTA, FQGNSA. Trimming left V 3 bases short and J 6 bases short, with 8 bases between. The CDR3 extends over 12 amino acids. In DNA, the CDR3 is TGTGCCAGCAGCTTCCCGAGGGATGGCTACACCTTC. As protein: CASSFPRDGYTF.

This clone was recorded only once. This chain links TRBV4-3 with TRBJ1-2; no definite D call. V lost 4 bases and J lost 8, with 26 bases in between. Germline V gene data show CDR1 as LGHNA and CDR2 as YSLEER. This CDR3 is built from 17 residues. Here the CDR3 reads CASSRGGQARNIEGYTF. Written as DNA, the CDR3 is TGCGCCAGCAGCCGGGGAGGGCAGGCCAGGAATATAGAAGGCTACACCTTC.

This rearrangement joins TRBV4-3 to TRBJ2-1, with D possibly being TRBD2 (6 bases). Trimming shortened V by 0 bases and J by 3 bases, and 9 bases separated the two germline ends. Germline lookup yields CDR1 LGHNA and CDR2 YSLEER. The CDR3 length is 15 residues. The CDR3 region has the DNA TGCGCCAGCAGCCAAGATTGGGGAGGCTACAATGAGCAGTTCTTC. Translating gives CASSQDWGGYNEQFF.

This chain links TRBV5-4 with TRBJ2-2; 12 bases agree with TRBD2. Germline trimming cut 3 bases from V and 5 bases from J; bases unmatched to any gene: 5. The CDR3 covers 16 residues. Germline V CDR1 and CDR2: SGHNT, YYREEE (reference sequence). The CDR3 reads CASSYQLAGGTGELFF. The CDR3 nucleotides are TGTGCCAGCAGCTATCAACTAGCGGGAGGTACCGGGGAGCTGTTTTTT.

The CDR3 region has the DNA TGTGCCAGCAGCTTAGTCGCGGGGGGCTCTGGAAACACCATATATTTT. Encoded protein: CASSLVAGGSGNTIYF. V gene TRBV7-9 combines with J gene TRBJ1-3, with TRBD1 as a possible D gene (5 bases). There are 16 residues in the CDR3. V gave up 1 base and J gave up 0 bases, with 10 bases separating them. Germline V gene data show CDR1 as SEHNR and CDR2 as FQNEAQ (reference sequence).

This clone was seen only once. The gene calls are TRBV9 and TRBJ2-1; tentatively, D is TRBD2 (5 bases). Germline CDR1 is SGDLS and CDR2 is YYNGEE. Trimming left V 3 bases short and J 1 base short, with 11 bases between. This CDR3 is 15 amino acids long. The CDR3 DNA sequence: TGTGCCAGCAGCGCCCTAGCTAATTCCTACAATGAGCAGTTCTTC. Encoded protein: CASSALANSYNEQFF.

V usage is TRBV11-3 and J usage is TRBJ2-1; D is ambiguous. The germline gives CDR1 SGHNT, CDR2 YENEEA. The CDR3 totals 12 residues. V shed 1 base and J shed 9 bases, with 7 bases lying between them. The CDR3 DNA is TGTGCCAGCAGCTTAGTACCAGGTGAGCAGTTCTTC. Protein sequence: CASSLVPGEQFF.

The CDR3 region is CASSGGQFSTEAFF. Written as DNA, the CDR3 is TGTGCCAGCAGCGGAGGCCAATTCAGCACTGAAGCTTTCTTT. The chain employs TRBV6-5 and TRBJ1-1; D is unclear. Germline values: CDR1 MNHEY, CDR2 SVGAGI. V was shortened by 6 bases and J by 4 bases, with 15 bases between the two germline ends. There are 14 residues in the CDR3.

The chain employs TRBV5-1 and TRBJ2-6; D gene unclear. Germline V CDR1 and CDR2: SGHRS, YFSETQ. Deletions cut 3 bases from V and 3 bases from J, with 13 bases between. The CDR3 has 16 residues. CDR3 residues: CASSSTEFFGANVLTF. The CDR3 region has the DNA TGCGCCAGCAGCTCCACCGAGTTCTTTGGGGCCAACGTCCTGACTTTC.

CDR3 region: CASSSAGSYEQYF. As DNA, the CDR3 is TGCGCCAGCAGCTCCGCAGGCTCCTACGAGCAGTACTTC. The chain links TRBV5-1 to TRBJ2-7; D is uncertain. The V and J ends lost 3 bases and 0 bases respectively, with 7 bases between them. This CDR3 is built from 13 residues. The germline V gene encodes CDR1 SGHRS and CDR2 YFSETQ.

The V and J genes are TRBV24-1 and TRBJ2-7; TRBD2 matches at 14 bases. CDR3 length: 15 amino acids. Germline assignment: CDR1 KGHDR and CDR2 SFDVKD. V was clipped by 5 bases and J by 7 bases; unmatched bases: 6. The chain's CDR3 is CATSGGTSGSGEQYF. The CDR3 DNA follows: TGTGCCACCAGTGGCGGGACTAGCGGGAGCGGAGAGCAGTACTTC.

CDR3 in DNA: TGTGCCAGTAGCGGACAGGGTGACTATGGCTACACCTTC. Its protein product is CASSGQGDYGYTF. The rearrangement links TRBV19 to TRBJ1-2, with 8 bases lining up with TRBD1. Germline trimming cut 6 bases from V and 3 bases from J; bases unmatched to any gene: 3. The CDR3 is made up of 13 amino acids. Germline CDR1 is LNHDA and CDR2 is SQIVND (reference sequence).

The chain recombines TRBV5-1 with TRBJ2-7; the match to TRBD1 covers 10 bases. Germline V lookup: CDR1 SGHRS, CDR2 YFSETQ. This CDR3 spans 14 amino acids. With 7 bases clipped from V and 6 bases from J, the junction kept 10 bases outside the gene matches. This CDR3 is CASVGGTGEGEQYF. CDR3 nucleotides: TGCGCCAGCGTCGGGGGGACAGGGGAAGGCGAGCAGTACTTC.

This sequence joins TRBV19 and TRBJ2-1, with TRBD2 matching over 15 bases. The germline V gene encodes CDR1 LNHDA and CDR2 SQIVND (reference sequence). The ends lost 2 bases at V and 6 bases at J; junction bases unmatched: 8. The CDR3 sequence is 18 residues long. The CDR3 loop is CASSINAGLAGGLNEQFF. CDR3 in DNA: TGTGCCAGTAGTATAAATGCGGGACTAGCGGGGGGCCTCAATGAGCAGTTCTTC.

The chain employs TRBV12-2 and TRBJ2-1. TRBV12-2 is marked as a pseudogene. The CDR3 extends over 15 amino acids. The CDR3 coding sequence is TGTGCAAGTCGCTTAGAGATGGTAGGGTCGAATGAGCAGTTCTTC. Translated: CASRLEMVGSNEQFF.

The chain carries TRBV7-2 and TRBJ2-1, with TRBD2 as a possible D gene (5 bases). Trimming stripped 5 bases from V and 9 bases from J, with 8 bases between. The CDR3 contains 11 residues. Germline V gives CDR1 SGHTA, CDR2 FQGNSA. The CDR3 spells CASSPRGEQFF. In DNA form, the CDR3 reads TGTGCCAGCAGCCCCCGGGGTGAGCAGTTCTTC. The full variable domain, with the rest looked up from reference TRBV7-2 and TRBJ2-1, is GAGVSQSPSNKVTEKGKDVELRCDPISGHTALYWYRQSLGQGLEFLIYFQGNSAPDKSGLPSDRFSAERTGGSVSTLTIQRTQQEDSAVYLCASSPRGEQFFGPGTRLTVL.

This chain links TRBV3-1 (or the pseudogene TRBV3-2) with TRBJ1-2; TRBD1 matches at 7 bases. The germline gives CDR1 LGHDT, CDR2 YNNKEL (reference sequence). The ends lost 1 base at V and 4 bases at J; junction bases unmatched: 6. The CDR3 length is 15 residues. The CDR3 spells CASSQVGQAFYGYTF. In DNA form, the CDR3 reads TGTGCCAGCAGCCAAGTAGGACAGGCTTTCTATGGCTACACCTTC.

The chain employs TRBV19 and TRBJ1-5; 8 nucleotides line up with TRBD1. The CDR3 sequence is 13 residues long. V shed 9 bases and J 4 bases; nucleotides not matched to a gene: 5. Germline CDR1 LNHDA, CDR2 SQIVND (reference sequence). CDR3 residues: CASNDRGNQPQHF. The CDR3, as DNA: TGTGCCAGCAACGACAGGGGAAATCAGCCCCAGCATTTT.

The chain uses TRBV4-2 and TRBJ1-4; D is possibly TRBD1 (5 bases). Trimming shortened V by 0 bases and J by 5 bases, and 13 bases separated the two germline ends. The CDR3 contains 16 residues. Germline CDR1 and CDR2: LGHNA and YNFKEQ. The CDR3 coding sequence is TGTGCCAGCAGCCAAGAGATGGGACGGCTCAATGAAAAACTGTTTTTT. This gives the protein CASSQEMGRLNEKLFF.

V is TRBV28 and J is TRBJ1-5; D ambiguous. Germline CDR1 MDHEN, CDR2 SYDVKM. The ends were cut back, 5 bases at V and 4 bases at J, with 6 bases in the middle. This CDR3 region has 12 residues. CDR3 residues: CASSQLNQPQHF. In DNA form, the CDR3 reads TGTGCCAGCAGTCAACTAAATCAGCCCCAGCATTTT. The variable domain in full, completed from reference TRBV28 and TRBJ1-5, reads DVKVTQSSRYLVKRTGEKVFLECVQDMDHENMFWYRQDPGLGLRLIYFSYDVKMKEKGDIPEGYSVSREKKERFSLILESASTNQTSMYLCASSQLNQPQHFGDGTRLSIL.

The chain recombines TRBV19 with TRBJ1-2, with D perhaps matching TRBD1 (6 bases). The germline gives CDR1 LNHDA, CDR2 SQIVND (reference sequence). The ends were cut back, 5 bases at V and 14 bases at J, with 21 bases in the middle. The CDR3 spans 13 residues. The CDR3 loop is CASSPQDGRGMTF. The CDR3 DNA reads as TGTGCCAGTAGTCCCCAGGACGGAAGGGGGATGACCTTC.

A few counts support this clone. The rearrangement joins TRBV3-1 (or the pseudogene TRBV3-2) to TRBJ1-6, with TRBD1 identical over 8 bases. J was trimmed by 9 bases and V by 3 bases; bases with no gene match: 4. The CDR3 has 14 amino acids. Germline assignment: CDR1 LGHDT and CDR2 YNNKEL (reference sequence). The CDR3 sequence: CASSQDRVSSPLHF. DNA of the CDR3: TGTGCCAGCAGCCAGGACAGGGTTAGTTCACCCCTCCACTTT.

This clone was seen only once. The rearrangement joins TRBV7-9 to TRBJ1-6; D remains ambiguous. Germline assignment: CDR1 SEHNR and CDR2 FQNEAQ (reference sequence). Trimming took 6 bases from V and 5 from J, leaving 17 bases between them. The CDR3 has 16 residues. The CDR3 nucleotides read TGTGCCAGCAGTCCCCGCGGGTGGATAGATAATTCACCCCTCCACTTT. It is translated as CASSPRGWIDNSPLHF.

This chain joins TRBV29-1 and TRBJ1-2; the D gene is possibly TRBD1 (5 bases). In germline, CDR1 is SQVTM, CDR2 ANQGSEA. The CDR3 loop spans 13 amino acids. V lost 3 bases and J lost 4, with 12 bases in between. The chain's CDR3 is CSVEGRAIYGYTF. CDR3 bases: TGCAGCGTTGAGGGCAGGGCAATCTATGGCTACACCTTC.